The T cell receptor (beta chain) described here comes from a study of T cell responses to AZD1222 COVID-19 vaccine. Broader study findings: Vaccination with two AZD1222 doses was followed by a rise in Spike-specific TCR breadth and depth. Across spike, vaccine-associated CD4 TCRs were found, dominant at 160-218 and 743-854.

Regarding this clone: Antigen specificity is unknown.

TCRdb's table, derived via immunoSEQ multiplex PCR, lists solely in-frame clones and lacks some. Of about 92,000 clones in the sample, 89% were seen once. The CDR3 is 14 residues long. Germline V CDR1 and CDR2: LNHDA, SQIVND (reference sequence). Trimming pared 0 bases from V and 6 bases from J, leaving 12 bases between. Material: peripheral blood, obtained on day 0 of AZD1222 vaccination. The chain recombines TRBV19 with TRBJ2-7; D unclear. The TCR was taken from an adult in good health. The CDR3 sequence: CASSIEWGTVEQYF. The CDR3 DNA follows: TGTGCCAGTAGTATAGAATGGGGAACTGTCGAGCAGTACTTC. Supplemented by reference TRBV19 and TRBJ2-7, the full variable domain reads DGGITQSPKYLFRKEGQNVTLSCEQNLNHDAMYWYRQDPGQGLRLIYYSQIVNDFQKGDIAEGYSVSREKKESFPLTVTSAQKNPTAFYLCASSIEWGTVEQYFGPGTRLTVT.